This is a list of T cell receptor beta chains from one sample in a study of cytomegalovirus exposure and HLA in healthy donors. Libraries were prepared by immunoSEQ multiplex PCR; TCRdb keeps only in-frame clonotypes and omits some of them. The profile shows about 78,000 clones, about 78% of them singletons. The sequenced sample consisted of PBMCs. The receptors shown here come from a male donor in good health and CMV-seronegative. Each CDR3 is given without its conserved first and last residue. The order of the fields is D gene, J gene, V gene, CDR3 length, CDR3 protein. The D gene is left open where the match is weak.

D: TRBD1; J: TRBJ2-7; V: TRBV6-6; length: 14; CDR3: ASSYLGQGPTYEQY
D: NA; J: TRBJ2-3; V: TRBV28; length: 11; CDR3: ASRARATDTQY
D: TRBD1; J: TRBJ1-1; V: TRBV11-2; length: 13; CDR3: ASSLDPRTGRGAF
D: TRBD2; J: TRBJ2-1; V: TRBV11-2; length: 16; CDR3: ASSFAGPAGAAYNEQF
D: NA; J: TRBJ2-3; V: TRBV5-1; length: 10; CDR3: ASSLYQDTQY
D: TRBD1; J: TRBJ1-2; V: TRBV7-9; length: 14; CDR3: ASSLGAGGTNYGYT
D: NA; J: TRBJ1-2; V: TRBV27; length: 12; CDR3: ASSGLGPADGYT
D: TRBD2; J: TRBJ2-2; V: TRBV28; length: 12; CDR3: ASSFPGGTGELF
D: NA; J: TRBJ1-5; V: TRBV15; length: 14; CDR3: ATSRTSLGARQPQH
D: NA; J: TRBJ2-5; V: TRBV2; length: 11; CDR3: ASYRVTQETQY
D: NA; J: TRBJ2-3; V: TRBV7-9; length: 13; CDR3: ASSLGGTSTDTQY
D: NA; J: TRBJ1-4; V: TRBV7-9; length: 13; CDR3: ASSPSNRAGEKLF
D: NA; J: NA; V: TRBV5-1; length: 13; CDR3: ASSQYRGGSYEQY
D: NA; J: TRBJ2-1; V: TRBV14; length: 15; CDR3: ASSQGIRGGRGNEQF
D: NA; J: TRBJ2-7; V: TRBV15; length: 11; CDR3: ATSADSSYEQY
D: TRBD2; J: TRBJ2-5; V: TRBV10-3; length: 11; CDR3: ATTGRRGETQY
D: NA; J: TRBJ2-7; V: TRBV21-1; length: 13; CDR3: ASSASDRSPYEQY
D: TRBD2; J: TRBJ2-7; V: TRBV5-1; length: 13; CDR3: ASSTGTSGSYEQY
D: TRBD1; J: TRBJ2-2; V: TRBV6-1; length: 15; CDR3: ASSDRDRATGTGELF
D: NA; J: TRBJ2-1; V: TRBV6-1; length: 9; CDR3: AVGEVGEQF
D: NA; J: TRBJ2-5; V: TRBV10-3; length: 12; CDR3: AISKRGSEETQY
D: TRBD1; J: TRBJ1-2; V: TRBV7-2; length: 12; CDR3: ASSPRTGGCGYT
D: NA; J: TRBJ1-1; V: TRBV5-1; length: 13; CDR3: ASSLAGGGNTEAF
D: TRBD1; J: TRBJ1-6; V: TRBV18; length: 12; CDR3: ASSGTGVDSPLH
D: TRBD1; J: TRBJ2-7; V: TRBV18; length: 12; CDR3: ASSPGTGPYEQY
D: TRBD1; J: TRBJ2-1; V: TRBV5-1; length: 12; CDR3: ASSLVGQENEQF
D: TRBD2; J: TRBJ2-5; V: TRBV7-2; length: 13; CDR3: ASSLGAGGVQTQY
D: TRBD1; J: TRBJ2-6; V: TRBV19; length: 15; CDR3: ASSMSTGVSGANVLT
D: NA; J: TRBJ2-5; V: TRBV7-9; length: 12; CDR3: ASSLRANQETQY
D: TRBD2; J: TRBJ2-5; V: TRBV2; length: 15; CDR3: ASSRGVAGGPEETQY
D: NA; J: TRBJ2-7; V: TRBV5-6; length: 13; CDR3: ASSLEGDWPYEQY
D: NA; J: TRBJ2-1; V: TRBV6-1; length: 11; CDR3: ASSDGRRNEQF
D: TRBD2; J: TRBJ2-5; V: TRBV5-1; length: 12; CDR3: ASSLVAGAETQY
D: NA; J: TRBJ1-1; V: TRBV5-1; length: 13; CDR3: ASSLGQIMNPEAF
D: TRBD1; J: TRBJ2-7; V: TRBV11-2; length: 12; CDR3: ASSSGQGASAQY
D: TRBD2; J: TRBJ2-4; V: TRBV6-5; length: 12; CDR3: ASSPGLEGAIQY
D: NA; J: TRBJ2-5; V: TRBV2; length: 13; CDR3: ASSERGSPEETQY
D: TRBD2; J: TRBJ2-1; V: TRBV11-2; length: 14; CDR3: ASSLILRAGANEQF
D: TRBD2; J: TRBJ2-1; V: TRBV4-2; length: 18; CDR3: ASSQELLWGSGGVYNEQF
D: TRBD1; J: TRBJ2-5; V: TRBV10-3; length: 17; CDR3: AISDKDRGRSVGKETQY
D: TRBD1; J: TRBJ2-6; V: TRBV4-2; length: 15; CDR3: ASSPGQGVWGANVLT
D: TRBD1; J: TRBJ1-5; V: TRBV5-1; length: 19; CDR3: ASSFNITSGTGEYGNQPQH
D: TRBD2; J: TRBJ2-1; V: TRBV5-1; length: 13; CDR3: ASSFASGTYNEQF
D: TRBD2; J: TRBJ2-5; V: TRBV2; length: 14; CDR3: ASSDRTSGYQETQY
D: TRBD1; J: TRBJ1-1; V: TRBV2; length: 12; CDR3: ASRRDSVNTEAF
D: NA; J: TRBJ1-2; V: TRBV10-3; length: 13; CDR3: AISESRGASWAYT
D: NA; J: TRBJ1-2; V: TRBV6-5; length: 12; CDR3: ASSYSGGGYGYP
D: TRBD1; J: TRBJ1-2; V: TRBV6-1; length: 13; CDR3: ASTLRDRPLVGYT
D: TRBD1; J: TRBJ2-2; V: TRBV19; length: 15; CDR3: ASSIAPDRVATGELF
D: TRBD1; J: TRBJ1-4; V: TRBV6-1; length: 13; CDR3: ASSEGTGWHEKLF
D: NA; J: TRBJ1-2; V: TRBV10-2; length: 12; CDR3: ASSAQTLRYGYP
D: NA; J: TRBJ1-5; V: TRBV30; length: 14; CDR3: AWSSGTARRDQPQH
D: NA; J: TRBJ1-1; V: TRBV5-1; length: 13; CDR3: ASSQSPTVNTEAF
D: TRBD2; J: TRBJ2-1; V: TRBV9; length: 17; CDR3: ASSVATSGRAGTYNEQF
D: TRBD2; J: TRBJ2-1; V: TRBV19; length: 15; CDR3: ASSAQGLAASYNEQF
D: TRBD2; J: TRBJ2-2; V: TRBV6-6; length: 14; CDR3: ASNYLIAGNTGELF